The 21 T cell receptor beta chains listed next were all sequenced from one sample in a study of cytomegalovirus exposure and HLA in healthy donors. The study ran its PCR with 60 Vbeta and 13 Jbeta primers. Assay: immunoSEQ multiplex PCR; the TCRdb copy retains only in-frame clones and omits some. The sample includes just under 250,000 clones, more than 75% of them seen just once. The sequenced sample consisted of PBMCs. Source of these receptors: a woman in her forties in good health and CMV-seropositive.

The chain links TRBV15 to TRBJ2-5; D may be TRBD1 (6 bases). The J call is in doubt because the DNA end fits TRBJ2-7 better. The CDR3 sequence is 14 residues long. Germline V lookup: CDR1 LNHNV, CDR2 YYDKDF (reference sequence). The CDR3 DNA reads TGTGCCACCAGCAGAGGGGGGCAGGGAAGCGAGCAGTACTTC. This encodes CATSRGGQGSEQYF.

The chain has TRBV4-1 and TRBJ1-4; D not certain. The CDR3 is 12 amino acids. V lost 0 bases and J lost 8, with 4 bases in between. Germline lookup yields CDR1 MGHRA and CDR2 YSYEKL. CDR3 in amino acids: CASSQDLEKLFF. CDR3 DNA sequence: TGCGCCAGCAGCCAAGACCTCGAAAAACTGTTTTTT.

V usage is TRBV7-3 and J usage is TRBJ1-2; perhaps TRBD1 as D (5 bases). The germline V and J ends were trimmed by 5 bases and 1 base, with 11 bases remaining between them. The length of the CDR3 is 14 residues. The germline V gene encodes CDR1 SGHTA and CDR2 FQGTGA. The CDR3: CASSPAGNNYGYTF. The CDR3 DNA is TGTGCCAGCAGCCCGGCAGGGAATAACTATGGCTACACCTTC.

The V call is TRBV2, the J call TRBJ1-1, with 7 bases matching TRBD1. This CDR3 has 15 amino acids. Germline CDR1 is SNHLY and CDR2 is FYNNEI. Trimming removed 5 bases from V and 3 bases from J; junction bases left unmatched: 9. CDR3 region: CASSLQGRGDTEAFF. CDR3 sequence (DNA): TGTGCCAGCAGTCTACAGGGGCGGGGGGACACTGAAGCTTTCTTT.

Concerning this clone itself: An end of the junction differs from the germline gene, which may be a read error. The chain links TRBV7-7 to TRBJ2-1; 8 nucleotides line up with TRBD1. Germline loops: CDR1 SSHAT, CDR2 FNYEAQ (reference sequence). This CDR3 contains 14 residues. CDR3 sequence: CASSLGQGFDEQFF. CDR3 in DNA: TGTGCTAGCAGCCTCGGACAGGGCTTTGATGAGCAGTTCTTC. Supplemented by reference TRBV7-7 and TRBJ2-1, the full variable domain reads GAGVSQSPRYKVTKRGQDVTLRCDPISSHATLYWYQQALGQGPEFLTYFNYEAQPDKSGLPSDRFSAERPEGSISTLTIQRTEQRDSAMYRCASSLGQGFDEQFFGPGTRLTVL.

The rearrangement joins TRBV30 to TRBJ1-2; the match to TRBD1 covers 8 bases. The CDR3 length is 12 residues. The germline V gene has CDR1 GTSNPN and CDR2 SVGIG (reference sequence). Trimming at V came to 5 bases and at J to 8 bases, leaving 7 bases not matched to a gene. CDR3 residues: CAWLSGGRGYTF. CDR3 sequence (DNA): TGTGCCTGGCTTTCAGGGGGCCGAGGCTACACCTTC.

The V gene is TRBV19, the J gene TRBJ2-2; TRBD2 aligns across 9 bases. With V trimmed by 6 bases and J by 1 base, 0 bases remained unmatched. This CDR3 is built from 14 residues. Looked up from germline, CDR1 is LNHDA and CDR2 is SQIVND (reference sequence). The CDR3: CASRLAGNTGELFF. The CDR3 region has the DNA TGTGCCAGTAGACTAGCGGGGAACACCGGGGAGCTGTTTTTT.

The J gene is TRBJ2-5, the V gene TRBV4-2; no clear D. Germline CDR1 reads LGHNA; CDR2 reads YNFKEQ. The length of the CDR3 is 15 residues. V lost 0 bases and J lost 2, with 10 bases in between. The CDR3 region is CASSQDSERQETQYF. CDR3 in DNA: TGTGCCAGCAGCCAAGACTCGGAGAGACAAGAGACCCAGTACTTC.

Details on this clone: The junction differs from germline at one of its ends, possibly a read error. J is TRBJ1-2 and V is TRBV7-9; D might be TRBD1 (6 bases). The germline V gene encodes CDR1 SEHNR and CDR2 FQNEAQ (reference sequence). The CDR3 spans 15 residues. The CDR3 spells CSSSLSSGEGYGYTF. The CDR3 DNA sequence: TGTTCCAGCAGCTTAAGTTCAGGGGAGGGCTATGGCTACACCTTC.

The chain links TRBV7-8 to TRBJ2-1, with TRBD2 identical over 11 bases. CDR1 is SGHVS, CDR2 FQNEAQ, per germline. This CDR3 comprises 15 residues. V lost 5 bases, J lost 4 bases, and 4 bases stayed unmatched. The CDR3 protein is CASSRLAGPYNEQFF. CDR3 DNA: TGTGCCAGCAGCCGACTAGCGGGGCCATACAATGAGCAGTTCTTC.

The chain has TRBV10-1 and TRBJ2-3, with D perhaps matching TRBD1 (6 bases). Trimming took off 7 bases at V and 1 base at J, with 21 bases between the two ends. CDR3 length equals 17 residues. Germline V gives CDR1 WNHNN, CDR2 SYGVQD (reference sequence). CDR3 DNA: TGCGCCAGCAAAATCGTGAAGGGGCAGGGGTGCACAGATACGCAGTATTTT. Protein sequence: CASKIVKGQGCTDTQYF.

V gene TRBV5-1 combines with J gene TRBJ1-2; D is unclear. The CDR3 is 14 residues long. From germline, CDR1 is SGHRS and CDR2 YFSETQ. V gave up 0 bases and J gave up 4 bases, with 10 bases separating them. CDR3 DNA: TGCGCCAGCAGCTTGGACAGTTCACCCTATGGCTACACCTTC. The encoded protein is CASSLDSSPYGYTF.

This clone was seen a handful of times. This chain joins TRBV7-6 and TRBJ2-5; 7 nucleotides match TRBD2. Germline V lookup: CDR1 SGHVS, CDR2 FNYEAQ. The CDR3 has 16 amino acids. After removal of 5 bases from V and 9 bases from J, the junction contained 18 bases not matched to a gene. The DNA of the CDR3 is TGTGCCAGCAGCGCCACCGGAGGGCGGGAGACTGGGGCCCAGTACTTC. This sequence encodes CASSATGGRETGAQYF.

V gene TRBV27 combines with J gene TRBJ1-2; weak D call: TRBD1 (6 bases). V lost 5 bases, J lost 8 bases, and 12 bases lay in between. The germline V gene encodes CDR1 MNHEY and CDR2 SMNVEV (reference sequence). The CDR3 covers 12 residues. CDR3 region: CASSGGPEGYTF. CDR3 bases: TGTGCCAGCAGTGGGGGCCCGGAGGGCTACACCTTC.

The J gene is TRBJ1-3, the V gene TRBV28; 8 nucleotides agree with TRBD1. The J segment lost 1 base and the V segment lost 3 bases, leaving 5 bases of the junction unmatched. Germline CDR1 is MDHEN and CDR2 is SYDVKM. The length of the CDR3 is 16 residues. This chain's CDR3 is CASSLSRGLSGNTIYF. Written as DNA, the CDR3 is TGTGCCAGCAGTTTGAGCAGGGGGCTATCTGGAAACACCATATATTTT.

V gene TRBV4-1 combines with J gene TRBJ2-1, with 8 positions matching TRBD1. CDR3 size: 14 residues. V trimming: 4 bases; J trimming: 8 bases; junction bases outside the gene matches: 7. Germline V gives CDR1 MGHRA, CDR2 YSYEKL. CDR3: CASSRGQGLDEQFF. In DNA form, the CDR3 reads TGCGCCAGCAGCCGAGGACAGGGATTGGATGAGCAGTTCTTC.

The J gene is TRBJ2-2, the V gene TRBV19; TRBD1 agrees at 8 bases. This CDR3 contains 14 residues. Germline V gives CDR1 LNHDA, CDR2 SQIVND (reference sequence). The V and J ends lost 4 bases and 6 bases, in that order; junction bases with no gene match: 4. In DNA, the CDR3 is TGTGCCAGTAGTACAGACAGGGGTGCCGGGGAGCTGTTTTTT. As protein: CASSTDRGAGELFF.

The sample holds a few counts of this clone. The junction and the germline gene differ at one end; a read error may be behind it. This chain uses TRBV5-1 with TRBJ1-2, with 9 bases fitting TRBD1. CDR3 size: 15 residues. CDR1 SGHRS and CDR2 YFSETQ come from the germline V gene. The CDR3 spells CASSVDRGANYGYTF. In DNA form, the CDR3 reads TGTGCCAGCAGCGTGGACAGGGGCGCTAACTATGGCTACACCTTC.

CDR3: CASSSPRQSPNYGYTF. CDR3 bases: TGTGCCAGCAGCTCACCTAGACAGTCCCCTAACTATGGCTACACCTTC. The chain uses TRBV9 and TRBJ1-2; possible D gene TRBD1, 5 bases. CDR1 and CDR2 (germline): SGDLS, YYNGEE. The CDR3 spans 16 residues. The V end lost 4 bases, the J end lost 0 bases, and 16 bases lay between the germline ends.

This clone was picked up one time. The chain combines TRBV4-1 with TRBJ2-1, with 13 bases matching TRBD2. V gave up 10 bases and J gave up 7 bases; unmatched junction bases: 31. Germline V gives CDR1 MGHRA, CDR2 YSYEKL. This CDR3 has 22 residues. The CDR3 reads CATSSPGLAGRATLRSWNEQFF. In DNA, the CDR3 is TGCGCCACTTCTTCCCCGGGACTAGCGGGGAGGGCGACACTCCGCAGTTGGAATGAGCAGTTCTTC.

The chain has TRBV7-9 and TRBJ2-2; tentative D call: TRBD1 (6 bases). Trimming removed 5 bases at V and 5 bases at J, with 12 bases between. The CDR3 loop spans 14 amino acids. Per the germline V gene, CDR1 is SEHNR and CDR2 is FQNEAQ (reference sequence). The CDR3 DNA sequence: TGTGCCAGCAGCGGCTACAGGGCAACCGGGGAGCTGTTTTTT. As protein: CASSGYRATGELFF.